Described below is a single TCR beta chain sequence and its context. The sample comes from a study of shared clonotypes between healthy human individuals. The authors split each subset's genomic DNA evenly across several immunoSEQ plates. TCRdb keeps only in-frame clones here, not all; method: immunoSEQ multiplex PCR. Of some 2,500,000 clones listed, just under 95% were seen once; the top ten hold approximately 0.41%. Deletions cut 2 bases from V and 8 bases from J, with 16 bases between. Germline V gene data show CDR1 as LGHNA and CDR2 as YSLEER. The length of the CDR3 is 15 residues. The rearrangement uses TRBV4-3 and TRBJ2-1, with D possibly TRBD2 on 6 matching bases. This clonotype was sampled from a man aged 18 to 30 in good health. Some clones in this sample may be carry-over from other donors' samples. The sequenced sample was naive CD4+ T cells from PBMCs. This sample's subset: CD45RA+ positively selected. CDR3 loop: CASSQTGTVFHEQFF. The CDR3 bases are TGCGCCAGCAGCCAAACCGGGACTGTATTCCATGAGCAGTTCTTC.